Reported below is one TCR beta chain. Antigen: not known. From germline, CDR1 is LGHNA and CDR2 YSLEER. V was pared by 1 base and J by 10 bases, with 11 bases between. The CDR3 spans 14 residues. These data come from a study of PD-L1 blockade in urothelial cancer. As for the study in general: T cells were recovered from blood samples at a median of approximately 150,000.

Each PCR had synthetic TCR analog templates added to it as a spike-in. Data came from immunoSEQ multiplex PCR; TCRdb stores just in-frame clones and leaves some out. The sample includes roughly 45,000 clones, 85% to 90% of them seen just once. The study, taken as a whole, reports: Prediction of better survival came from below-median pretreatment blood TCR clonality.

V gene TRBV4-3 combines with J gene TRBJ1-6; perhaps TRBD1 as D (6 bases). The origin of this receptor is a woman in her sixties or seventies with urothelial cancer. Specimen: PBMCs, collected around atezolizumab (anti-PD-L1) treatment. The CDR3 spells CASSQVTGYSPLHF. In DNA, the CDR3 is TGCGCCAGCAGCCAAGTTACAGGGTACTCACCCCTCCACTTT.